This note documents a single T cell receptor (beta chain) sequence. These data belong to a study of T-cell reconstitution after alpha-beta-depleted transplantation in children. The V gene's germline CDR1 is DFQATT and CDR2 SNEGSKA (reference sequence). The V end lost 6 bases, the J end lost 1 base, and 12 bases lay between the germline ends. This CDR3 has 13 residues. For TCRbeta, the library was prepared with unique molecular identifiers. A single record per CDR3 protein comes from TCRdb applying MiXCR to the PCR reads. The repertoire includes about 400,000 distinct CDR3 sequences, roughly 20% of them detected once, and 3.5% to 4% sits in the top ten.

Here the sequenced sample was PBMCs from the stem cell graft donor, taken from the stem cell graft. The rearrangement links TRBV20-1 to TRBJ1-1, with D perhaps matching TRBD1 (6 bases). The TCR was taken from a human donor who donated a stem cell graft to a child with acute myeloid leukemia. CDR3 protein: CSAGGQTNTEAFF. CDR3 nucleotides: TGCAGTGCGGGAGGACAGACGAACACTGAAGCTTTCTTT.